These T cell receptor beta chains were read from a single sample in a study of T cells in Graves' hyperthyroidism and ophthalmopathy. Each CDR3 protein gets one entry after TCRdb re-called the multiplex PCR reads with MiXCR. Here the sample spans around 400,000 distinct CDR3 sequences, 15% to 19% being singletons. The sequenced material came from blood. The receptors were gathered from a woman aged 18-29 years with Graves' hyperthyroidism that later progressed to Graves' ophthalmopathy. CDR3s include the opening cysteine and the closing phenylalanine or tryptophan. The D gene is left open where the match is weak. Size is omitted from some rows. Given values are once, few, many or a class for expanded clones.

d_call	j_call	v_call	clone_size	cdr3_nt	cdr3_aa
-	TRBJ2-5	TRBV11-3	many	TGTGCCAGCAGCTTAGAGGCGCAGCAAGAGACCCAGTACTTC	CASSLEAQQETQYF
-	TRBJ2-5	TRBV7-9	many	TGTGCCAGCAGCCTAGGAAAAGAGACCCAGTACTTC	CASSLGKETQYF
-	TRBJ2-3	TRBV9	-	TGTGCCAGCAGCGTAGATCAAGATACGCAGTATTTT	CASSVDQDTQYF
-	TRBJ1-2	TRBV2	-	TGTGCCAGCAACAGGAGGGCTAACTATGGCTACACCTTC	CASNRRANYGYTF
TRBD1	TRBJ2-3	TRBV4-1	-	TGCGCCAGCAGCCAGGCCAGGGGGCACCGTTCAGATACGCAGTATTTT	CASSQARGHRSDTQYF
-	TRBJ2-1	TRBV13	-	TGTGCCAGCAGCTTAGGGCCAGAAGAGCAGTTCTTC	CASSLGPEEQFF
-	TRBJ1-5	TRBV6-2/TRBV6-3	-	TGTGCCAGCAGTTACCCGACCGGACAACAAAAAGATCAGCCCCAGCATTTT	CASSYPTGQQKDQPQHF
-	TRBJ1-3	TRBV5-1	many	TGCGCCAGCAGCTTGGAGGGGGGCGCGGGAAACACCATATATTTT	CASSLEGGAGNTIYF
TRBD2	TRBJ2-7	TRBV15	few	TGTGCCACCAGCAGAGTAGCTAAGACTAGCGGGACCCCCCAGGAGCAGTACTTC	CATSRVAKTSGTPQEQYF
TRBD2	TRBJ2-3	TRBV20-1	-	TGCAGTGCTAGGGTGCCAACTAGCGGGAGCTCAGATACGCAGTATTTT	CSARVPTSGSSDTQYF
TRBD1	TRBJ2-1	TRBV2	many	TGTGCCAGCAGCCGGACAGGGGCCCATGAGCAGTTCTTC	CASSRTGAHEQFF
-	TRBJ2-1	TRBV6-5	once	TGTGCCAGCAGTTACGCCAGAGGGAACAATGAGCAGTTCTTC	CASSYARGNNEQFF
TRBD1	TRBJ1-1	TRBV28	many	TGTGCCAGCAGTTTGCAGGGGGCGAGGGTTAAAACTGAAGCTTTCTTT	CASSLQGARVKTEAFF
TRBD2	TRBJ2-1	TRBV6-2/TRBV6-3	many	TGTGCCAGCGAGGGACTAGCGGGTATCGAGTTCTTC	CASEGLAGIEFF
-	TRBJ1-2	TRBV12-3/TRBV12-4	-	TGTGCCAGCAGGTGGACGAGAGGCTACACCTTC	CASRWTRGYTF
-	TRBJ2-7	TRBV18	many	TGTGCCAGCTCACCAGTAGCAGGGCCCTCCTACGAGCAGTACTTC	CASSPVAGPSYEQYF
-	TRBJ2-1	TRBV6-2/TRBV6-3	few	TGTGCCAGCAGTTACTCGCGTAGCAATGAGCAGTTCTTC	CASSYSRSNEQFF
TRBD1	TRBJ1-2	TRBV5-1	few	TGCGCCAGCAGCTTGGAAGGGGACAGGGGCTACACCTTC	CASSLEGDRGYTF
-	TRBJ2-5	TRBV6-2/TRBV6-3	many	TGTGCCAGCAGTTACTCGAGTAGGGCGGGCACAGAGACCCAGTACTTC	CASSYSSRAGTETQYF
TRBD2	TRBJ2-2	TRBV7-9	many	TGTGCCAGCAGCTTTCTCGGGAGGGCCTACACCGGGGAGCTGTTTTTT	CASSFLGRAYTGELFF
TRBD1	TRBJ1-3	TRBV29-1	many	TGCAGCGCCCTACTCAGGACAGGGTCTGGAAACACCATATATTTT	CSALLRTGSGNTIYF
-	TRBJ2-5	TRBV7-3	many	TGTGCCACCAGCCGAACAGGGACGGGGGGAGAGACCCAGTACTTC	CATSRTGTGGETQYF
-	TRBJ2-1	TRBV20-1	many	TGCAGTGCTAGTATCGCTAGCTCCTACAATGAGCAGTTCTTC	CSASIASSYNEQFF
-	TRBJ2-7	TRBV5-1	many	TGCGCCAGCAGCTTGGTCGGTGGGACCTACGAGCAGTACTTC	CASSLVGGTYEQYF
-	TRBJ2-5	TRBV5-4	-	TGTGCCAGCAGCTTGTCCTATCTGGTACAGGTGTGGAAGACCCAGTACTTC	CASSLSYLVQVWKTQYF
-	TRBJ2-1	TRBV28	few	TGTGCCAGCAACCACCCGGGAGCGACCTACAATGAGCAGTCCTTC	CASNHPGATYNEQSF
-	TRBJ2-1	TRBV7-9	few	TGTGCCAGCAGCTTGAGTACCTCTCACAATGAGCAGTTCTTC	CASSLSTSHNEQFF
TRBD1	TRBJ2-7	TRBV4-3	-	TGCGCCAGCAGCCAGGGAAGGTCAGGCAGGGGGTTGGAGCAGTACTTC	CASSQGRSGRGLEQYF
-	TRBJ2-5	TRBV20-1	many	TGCAGTGCTAGAGAGGGGCAGAGGTTTGAGACCCAGTACTTC	CSAREGQRFETQYF
-	TRBJ2-3	TRBV18	many	TGTGCCAGCTCACCATCAGCCGGGGATACGCAGTATTTT	CASSPSAGDTQYF
-	TRBJ1-1	TRBV7-9	few	TGTGCCAGCAGCCGCAGGGAGGGCACTGAAGCTTTCTTT	CASSRREGTEAFF
-	TRBJ1-6	TRBV30	many	TGTGCCTGGAGTGTGGCAGGGCATTCACCCCTCCACTTT	CAWSVAGHSPLHF
TRBD2	TRBJ2-3	TRBV11-1	many	TGTGCCAGCAGCTTAGGAGCGGGGTACACAGATACGCAGTATTTT	CASSLGAGYTDTQYF
TRBD2	TRBJ2-7	TRBV19	-	TGTGCCAGTAGTATCATACTAGCGGGAGGGCCCGACGAGCAGTACTTC	CASSIILAGGPDEQYF
TRBD2	TRBJ2-1	TRBV7-9	-	TGTGCCAGCAGTTCACAGCGGGAGACATACAATGAGCAGTTCTTC	CASSSQRETYNEQFF
TRBD1	TRBJ2-1	TRBV29-1	-	TGCAGCGCTAAGGAGGGCGGGACAGGGAGCCTGGTGGAGCAGTTCTTC	CSAKEGGTGSLVEQFF
TRBD2	TRBJ2-1	TRBV20-1	-	TGCAACTCTGGGACTAGCGGCTACAATGAGCAGTTCTTC	CNSGTSGYNEQFF
TRBD2	TRBJ2-7	TRBV12-3/TRBV12-4	few	TGTGCCAGCAGTCCCAGCGGGAGCTTTTCCTACGAGCAGTACTTC	CASSPSGSFSYEQYF
TRBD2	TRBJ2-1	TRBV15	few	TGTGCCACCAGCAGAGGACTAGCGGGAGGGCCTAGTGAGCAGTTCTTC	CATSRGLAGGPSEQFF
-	TRBJ1-5	TRBV6-5	-	TGTGCCAGCAGTTACTCGAGTAGACAGCGGTATAGCAATCAGCCCCAGCATTTT	CASSYSSRQRYSNQPQHF